Below, 32 T cell receptor beta chains from the same sample are listed, as sequenced in a study of cytomegalovirus exposure and HLA in healthy donors. Vbeta (60) and Jbeta (13) primers were used in the PCR. Only in-frame clones appear in the TCRdb table, and some are missing; sequencing was by immunoSEQ multiplex PCR. The sample records roughly 130,000 clones, about 82% being singletons. The sample consisted of PBMCs. These TCRs come from a boy younger than 18 in good health and CMV-seronegative.

This clone is a singleton in its sample. V usage is TRBV4-3 and J usage is TRBJ2-5, with no clear D. The J call is doubtful: the DNA matches TRBJ2-7 better. The V gene's germline CDR1 is LGHNA and CDR2 YSLEER. The CDR3 has 13 residues. The CDR3 nucleotides read TGCGCCAGCAGCCAAGCACCGGAGTACGAGCAGTACTTC. Its translation is CASSQAPEYEQYF.

This chain connects TRBV30 to TRBJ1-2, with 8 bases matching TRBD1. Per the germline V gene, CDR1 is GTSNPN and CDR2 is SVGIG (reference sequence). The ends lost 2 bases at V and 2 bases at J; junction bases unmatched: 10. CDR3 length equals 16 residues. The CDR3 sequence is CAWSILTRTGNYGYTF. CDR3 in DNA: TGTGCCTGGAGTATACTAACTCGGACAGGGAACTATGGCTACACCTTC.

The chain uses TRBV13 and TRBJ2-1; 8 nucleotides line up with TRBD2. The CDR3 consists of 16 residues. Losses at the gene ends were 4 bases for V and 2 bases for J; bases not matched to a gene: 7. Germline V gene lookup returns CDR1 PRHDT and CDR2 FYEKMQ (reference sequence). DNA of the CDR3: TGTGCCAGCAGCTGGGGGCGGGAGGACACCTACAATGAGCAGTTCTTC. This sequence encodes CASSWGREDTYNEQFF.

The V and J genes are TRBV4-3 and TRBJ2-7; 7 bases match TRBD1. The CDR3 spans 15 residues. Per germline, CDR1 LGHNA and CDR2 YSLEER. Trimming took 0 bases from V and 1 from J; bases not matched to a gene: 3. The CDR3 DNA reads as TGCGCCAGCAGCCAAGAGCCAGGGGGTTCCTACGAGCAGTACTTC. Amino acid sequence: CASSQEPGGSYEQYF.

This chain joins TRBV18 and TRBJ2-1; TRBD2 agrees at 9 bases. Germline V CDR1 and CDR2: KGHSH, LQKENI. Trimming removed 8 bases from V and 8 bases from J; junction bases left unmatched: 16. This CDR3 contains 16 residues. CDR3 protein: CASQVPTASGNDEQFF. DNA for the CDR3: TGTGCCAGCCAGGTCCCTACGGCTAGCGGGAACGATGAGCAGTTCTTC. Combining the CDR3 with reference TRBV18 and TRBJ2-1 gives the whole variable domain NAGVMQNPRHLVRRRGQEARLRCSPMKGHSHVYWYRQLPEEGLKFMVYLQKENIIDESGMPKERFSAEFPKEGPSILRIQQVVRGDSAAYFCASQVPTASGNDEQFFGPGTRLTVL.

With respect to this clone: One end of the junction is discordant with germline, which a read error may explain. The rearrangement joins TRBV25-1 to TRBJ2-7, with 7 bases that match TRBD1. The CDR3 runs to 12 residues. Germline V lookup: CDR1 MGHDK, CDR2 SYGVNS. Here the CDR3 DNA reads TGTGTCAGCTCCTCAGGGGGTCGCGAGCAGTACTTC. Amino acid sequence: CVSSSGGREQYF.

The genes are TRBV5-4 and TRBJ2-7; D perhaps matches TRBD1 (6 bases). V was cut by 2 bases and J by 6 bases, with 15 bases left in between. CDR1 and CDR2 from the germline V gene are SGHNT and YYREEE (reference sequence). The CDR3 is 14 residues long. CDR3: CASSFTQGLGEQYF. The CDR3 DNA follows: TGTGCCAGCAGCTTCACCCAGGGGCTGGGCGAGCAGTACTTC.

The chain is built from TRBV5-6 and TRBJ1-2; 9 nucleotides agree with TRBD1. V was clipped by 3 bases and J by 6 bases; unmatched bases: 9. There are 15 residues in the CDR3. Germline CDR1 reads SGHDT; CDR2 reads YYEEEE. CDR3 sequence: CASSSRTGVKDGYTF. The CDR3 coding sequence is TGTGCCAGCAGCTCGAGGACAGGGGTGAAAGATGGCTACACCTTC.

The V call is TRBV5-1, the J call TRBJ1-2; D perhaps matches TRBD1 (6 bases). This CDR3 region has 14 residues. Trimming stripped 1 base from V and 7 bases from J, with 14 bases between. Germline V gives CDR1 SGHRS, CDR2 YFSETQ. CDR3 sequence reads: CASSLLGQSVGYTF. The CDR3 DNA reads as TGCGCCAGCAGCTTGCTAGGACAGTCAGTTGGCTACACCTTC. The full variable domain, its missing parts supplied by reference TRBV5-1 and TRBJ1-2, is KAGVTQTPRYLIKTRGQQVTLSCSPISGHRSVSWYQQTPGQGLQFLFEYFSETQRNKGNFPGRFSGRQFSNSRSEMNVSTLELGDSALYLCASSLLGQSVGYTFGSGTRLTVV.

This rearrangement joins TRBV5-3 to TRBJ2-5; 9 bases fit TRBD2. TRBV5-3 is filed as an ORF, its function uncertain. Germline trimming cut 0 bases from V and 5 bases from J; bases unmatched to any gene: 11. This CDR3 spans 17 amino acids. In DNA, the CDR3 is TGTGCCAGAAGCTTGGTGGGGTCGCGGGAGGGTGGGGAGACCCAGTACTTC. Protein: CARSLVGSREGGETQYF.

This clone was counted once. The V call is TRBV6-1, the J call TRBJ2-7; 9 bases are shared with TRBD2. V lost 2 bases and J lost 4; bases outside the gene matches: 6. The CDR3 runs 15 residues. Per germline, CDR1 MNHNS and CDR2 SASEGT. The CDR3 region is CASSEKAGGPYEQYF. The DNA for the CDR3 is TGTGCCAGCAGTGAAAAGGCGGGAGGGCCGTACGAGCAGTACTTC.

The chain recombines TRBV4-1 with TRBJ2-1, with D tentatively TRBD2 (6 bases). This CDR3 contains 18 residues. Between the trimmed V and J ends, which lost 0 bases and 2 bases, there was a span of 17 bases. Per germline, CDR1 MGHRA and CDR2 YSYEKL. CDR3 bases: TGCGCCAGCAGCCAAGATAAATCGACGGAGGGCCCCTACAATGAGCAGTTCTTC. Protein: CASSQDKSTEGPYNEQFF.

The J gene is TRBJ2-7, the V gene TRBV29-1; D is undetermined. Trimming removed 8 bases from V and 0 bases from J, with 11 bases in between. Germline-derived CDR1 and CDR2 are SQVTM and ANQGSEA. CDR3 length: 12 amino acids. For the CDR3, the DNA is TGCAGCTTCTCCAGATACTCCTACGAGCAGTACTTC. Translating gives CSFSRYSYEQYF.

The CDR3 region is CAVTRTVGGELFF. The CDR3 DNA is TGTGCCGTCACCAGGACTGTCGGCGGGGAGCTGTTTTTT. The J gene is TRBJ2-2, the V gene TRBV6-5; D might be TRBD2 (5 bases). V shed 11 bases and J shed 7 bases, with 17 bases lying between them. The germline V gene has CDR1 MNHEY and CDR2 SVGAGI. The CDR3 has 13 amino acids.

The chain links TRBV29-1 to TRBJ1-1; D gene unclear. The CDR3 totals 11 residues. The germline CDR1 and CDR2 sequences are SQVTM and ANQGSEA. V was clipped by 7 bases and J by 5 bases, with 11 bases between them. The CDR3 loop reads CSARTGTEAFF. As DNA, the CDR3 is TGCAGCGCCCGGACGGGGACTGAAGCTTTCTTT.

The chain uses TRBV4-3 and TRBJ2-1, with 10 bases matching TRBD1. The CDR3 contains 16 residues. Trimming at V came to 0 bases and at J to 6 bases, leaving 5 bases not matched to a gene. Germline V gives CDR1 LGHNA, CDR2 YSLEER. The CDR3 sequence: CASSQDRGDRGNEQFF. The CDR3 bases are TGCGCCAGCAGCCAAGATAGGGGGGACAGGGGCAATGAGCAGTTCTTC.

The chain carries TRBV5-1 and TRBJ2-3; the match to TRBD1 covers 8 bases. The CDR3 is made up of 16 amino acids. Germline CDR1 SGHRS, CDR2 YFSETQ. The ends lost 5 bases at V and 0 bases at J; junction bases unmatched: 8. CDR3 residues: CASRYSTGVSTDTQYF. The CDR3 bases are TGCGCCAGCAGGTACTCGACAGGGGTTAGCACAGATACGCAGTATTTT.

The V call is TRBV5-1, the J call TRBJ2-7; TRBD1 is a possible D gene (6 bases). This CDR3 comprises 14 residues. Trimming cost V 6 bases and J 6 bases, with 19 bases left between them. Germline V gene sequence: CDR1 SGHRS, CDR2 YFSETQ. CDR3 sequence: CASTSGRGTSEQYF. CDR3 nucleotide sequence: TGCGCCAGCACATCCGGAAGGGGGACGAGCGAGCAGTACTTC.

This chain uses TRBV13 with TRBJ2-5, with 8 bases that match TRBD1. V gave up 5 bases and J gave up 1 base; unmatched junction bases: 6. This CDR3 has 15 residues. CDR1 and CDR2 from the germline V gene are PRHDT and FYEKMQ (reference sequence). The CDR3 loop is CASSTPGTGQETQYF. CDR3 bases: TGTGCCAGCAGCACTCCCGGGACAGGCCAAGAGACCCAGTACTTC.

The rearrangement uses TRBV30 and TRBJ1-1; D uncertain. The CDR3 extends over 14 amino acids. Germline values: CDR1 GTSNPN, CDR2 SVGIG (reference sequence). The ends were cut back, 0 bases at V and 4 bases at J, with 12 bases in the middle. The CDR3 nucleotides are TGTGCCTGGAGTGTTTTGAAGGAGGCCACTGAAGCTTTCTTT. Its translation: CAWSVLKEATEAFF.

The chain recombines TRBV29-1 with TRBJ2-3; 8 bases are a match to TRBD2. The CDR3 extends over 14 amino acids. Germline V gene lookup returns CDR1 SQVTM and CDR2 ANQGSEA. J lost 1 base, V lost 4 bases, and 4 bases had no gene match. CDR3 nucleotide sequence: TGCAGCGTTGCGATGACTAGCGGCACAGATACGCAGTATTTT. Its protein is CSVAMTSGTDTQYF.

The rearrangement uses TRBV5-6 and TRBJ2-1, with D possibly being TRBD2 (5 bases). The CDR3 has 13 residues. The germline gives CDR1 SGHDT, CDR2 YYEEEE. V shed 4 bases and J shed 0 bases, with 5 bases lying between them. CDR3 DNA sequence: TGTGCCAGCAGCGCGGGCTCCTACAATGAGCAGTTCTTC. Translation gives CASSAGSYNEQFF.

The count of this clone is one. The rearrangement links TRBV7-9 to TRBJ2-1, with TRBD1 as a possible D gene (5 bases). V lost 5 bases and J 3 bases, leaving 20 bases between the germline ends. The CDR3 runs to 17 residues. Germline-derived CDR1 and CDR2 are SEHNR and FQNEAQ (reference sequence). CDR3 nucleotides: TGTGCCAGCAGCCTCCCGATGTCAGGGCACCTCTACAATGAGCAGTTCTTC. Amino acids: CASSLPMSGHLYNEQFF.

The J gene is TRBJ1-4, the V gene TRBV6-4; TRBD1 might be the D (5 bases). Germline CDR1 and CDR2: MRHNA and SNTAGT. V dropped 3 bases and J dropped 5 bases, with 10 bases sitting between them. The CDR3 extends over 14 amino acids. The CDR3 nucleotides read TGTGCCAGCAGTGAGCAGGGTAGCAATGAAAAACTGTTTTTT. Translating gives CASSEQGSNEKLFF.

This clone has only a few counts. CDR3 nucleotide sequence: TGCGCCAGCAGCCCGGACAGGGTCGATGAAAAACTGTTTTTT. Amino acids: CASSPDRVDEKLFF. J is TRBJ1-4 and V is TRBV5-1; 8 nucleotides line up with TRBD1. The CDR3 length is 14 residues. Unmatched junction bases numbered 5, after V lost 4 bases and J lost 6 bases. The germline CDR1 and CDR2 sequences are SGHRS and YFSETQ.

The chain employs TRBV27 and TRBJ1-2; D may be TRBD1 (5 bases). Germline V gene sequence: CDR1 MNHEY, CDR2 SMNVEV (reference sequence). The CDR3 contains 13 residues. V lost 2 bases and J lost 2, with 6 bases in between. The CDR3 DNA sequence: TGTGCCAGCAGTTTAAAGGGGAACTATGGCTACACCTTC. It yields the protein CASSLKGNYGYTF.

This rearrangement joins TRBV2 to TRBJ2-1, with D perhaps matching TRBD1 (5 bases). This CDR3 region has 15 residues. Germline V CDR1 and CDR2: SNHLY, FYNNEI. V was shortened by 4 bases and J by 2 bases, with 12 bases between the two germline ends. As DNA, the CDR3 is TGTGCCAGCAGTGTAGATAGGGGAACCTACAATGAGCAGTTCTTC. Residues: CASSVDRGTYNEQFF.

The V gene is TRBV11-2, the J gene TRBJ2-3; 10 bases align to TRBD2. Per the germline V gene, CDR1 is SGHAT and CDR2 is FQNNGV. V lost 1 base and J lost 3; bases outside the gene matches: 4. CDR3 length equals 16 residues. CDR3 sequence: CASSLAASGRTDTQYF. For the CDR3, the DNA is TGTGCCAGCAGCTTAGCGGCTAGCGGGAGAACAGATACGCAGTATTTT.

This chain connects TRBV30 to TRBJ1-1; 7 bases are a match to TRBD1. Trimming removed 4 bases from V and 2 bases from J; junction bases left unmatched: 4. Per the germline V gene, CDR1 is GTSNPN and CDR2 is SVGIG (reference sequence). The CDR3 has 13 amino acids. The CDR3 DNA reads TGTGCCTGGACGACAGGGATAAACACTGAAGCTTTCTTT. As protein: CAWTTGINTEAFF.

The gene calls are TRBV9 and TRBJ2-1; TRBD2 agrees at 10 bases. This CDR3 is 16 amino acids long. Trimming at V came to 1 base and at J to 8 bases, leaving 9 bases not matched to a gene. The germline V gene has CDR1 SGDLS and CDR2 YYNGEE. This CDR3 is CASSVSGRAILDEQFF. The CDR3 bases are TGTGCCAGCAGCGTAAGCGGGAGGGCCATCCTCGATGAGCAGTTCTTC.

The rearrangement joins TRBV7-2 to TRBJ2-7; TRBD1 agrees at 9 bases. This CDR3 is 14 amino acids long. The V gene end was trimmed by 5 bases and the J gene end by 0 bases; junction bases not matched to a gene: 2. Germline loops: CDR1 SGHTA, CDR2 FQGNSA. This chain's CDR3 is CASSRDRASYEQYF. The CDR3 bases are TGTGCCAGCAGCCGGGACAGGGCCTCCTACGAGCAGTACTTC.

This chain links TRBV2 with TRBJ1-5, with TRBD1 matching 7 bases. Germline CDR1 reads SNHLY; CDR2 reads FYNNEI. The ends lost 3 bases at V and 1 base at J; junction bases unmatched: 3. The CDR3 consists of 15 residues. The CDR3: CASSETGRSNQPQHF. CDR3 in DNA: TGTGCCAGCAGTGAGACAGGGCGGAGCAATCAGCCCCAGCATTTT.